The TCR beta chain under discussion was sequenced for a study of cytomegalovirus exposure and HLA in healthy donors. Germline CDR1 is MNHEY and CDR2 is SVGAGI. CDR3 length: 14 residues. V lost 1 base to trimming and J lost 7 bases; unmatched junction nucleotides: 3. Study findings and constraints: With later analysis, a missense DCLRE1C variant became linked to TCR beta V- and J-gene trimming.

Primers: 60 Vbeta forward and 13 Jbeta reverse. TCRdb's copy holds only in-frame clones and misses some; the assay was immunoSEQ multiplex PCR. The sample holds 160,000 or so clones, 76% seen once. This clone was seen a handful of times. Its antigen is currently unknown. This clonotype was sampled from a man in his 60s in good health and CMV-seronegative. The chain uses TRBV6-5 and TRBJ2-2, with 7 bases aligning to TRBD1. Material: PBMCs. CDR3 nucleotide sequence: TGTGCCAGCAGTTACTATACAGGGGTCGGGGAGCTGTTTTTT. Encoded protein: CASSYYTGVGELFF.